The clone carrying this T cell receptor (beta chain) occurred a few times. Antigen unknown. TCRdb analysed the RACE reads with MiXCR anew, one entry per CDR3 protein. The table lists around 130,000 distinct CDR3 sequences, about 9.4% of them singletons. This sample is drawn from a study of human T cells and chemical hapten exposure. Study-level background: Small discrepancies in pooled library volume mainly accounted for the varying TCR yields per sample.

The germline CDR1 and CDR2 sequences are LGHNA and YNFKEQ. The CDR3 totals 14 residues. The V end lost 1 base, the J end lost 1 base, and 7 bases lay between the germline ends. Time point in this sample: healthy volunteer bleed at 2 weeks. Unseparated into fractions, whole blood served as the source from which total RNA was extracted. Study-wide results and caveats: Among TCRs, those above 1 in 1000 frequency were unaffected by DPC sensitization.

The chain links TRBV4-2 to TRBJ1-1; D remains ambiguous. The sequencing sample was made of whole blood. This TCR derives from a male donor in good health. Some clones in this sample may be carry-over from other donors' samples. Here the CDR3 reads CASSQGPENTEAFF. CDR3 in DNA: TGTGCCAGCAGCCAAGGGCCAGAGAACACTGAAGCTTTCTTT.